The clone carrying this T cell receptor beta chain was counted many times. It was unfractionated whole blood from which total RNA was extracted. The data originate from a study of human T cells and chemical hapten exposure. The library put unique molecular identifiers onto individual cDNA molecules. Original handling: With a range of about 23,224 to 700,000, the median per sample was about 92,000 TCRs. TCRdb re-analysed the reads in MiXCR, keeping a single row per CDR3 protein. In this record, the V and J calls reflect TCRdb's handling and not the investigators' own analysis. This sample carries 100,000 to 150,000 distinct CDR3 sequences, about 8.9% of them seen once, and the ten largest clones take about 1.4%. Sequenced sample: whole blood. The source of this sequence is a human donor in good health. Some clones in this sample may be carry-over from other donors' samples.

For the CDR3, the DNA is TGCAGTGCTAGAGGAGAAGAAACCAATTCACCCCTCCACTTT. Residues: CSARGEETNSPLHF. V is TRBV20-1 and J is TRBJ1-6; no definite D call. The V end was cut by 1 base, the J end by 7 bases, with 11 bases between. This CDR3 has 14 residues. Germline V gene lookup returns CDR1 DFQATT and CDR2 SNEGSKA (reference sequence).